The rows below give T cell receptor beta chains drawn from one sample of a study of early T cells in non-severe SARS-CoV-2 infection. TCRdb re-derived calls from the 5' RACE reads in MiXCR, one entry per CDR3 protein. The profile covers about 59,000 distinct CDR3 sequences, with roughly 13% appearing a single time and about a tenth taken by the ten largest. The sample consisted of whole blood, taken at baseline. These TCRs come from an adult who was a healthcare worker with PCR-confirmed SARS-CoV-2 infection or an uninfected control (not recorded which). Both conserved end residues are part of each CDR3. A D gene is named only where the DNA matches it firmly. Clone sizes are given selectively: once, few, many, or a class where the clone is expanded.

>TRBJ1-5|TRBV24-1|few|-
TGTGCCACCAGTGATTCAGGACAATACACACGGACCCAGCATTTT
CATSDSGQYTRTQHF
>TRBJ2-3|TRBV18|-|-
TGTGCCAGCTCGACGAACCGAGATACGCAGTATTTT
CASSTNRDTQYF
>TRBJ2-7|TRBV5-4|-|TRBD2
TGTGCCAGCAGCTTGACTAGCGGGAGCTACGAGCAGTACTTC
CASSLTSGSYEQYF
>TRBJ2-2|TRBV3-1|few|-
TGTGCCAGCCTTAGCACCGGGGAGCTGTTTTTT
CASLSTGELFF
>TRBJ1-2|TRBV30|-|-
TGTGCCTGGAGTAGGTCAGGGGAAAACACCTTC
CAWSRSGENTF
>TRBJ2-7|TRBV5-1|few|TRBD2
TGCGCCAGCAGCCCGGGCGGGGGGCTAGGGCGCGAGCAGTACTTC
CASSPGGGLGREQYF
>TRBJ2-7|TRBV30|few|-
TGTGCCTGGAGTGATGTGGTATGGGCCTACGAGCAGTACTTC
CAWSDVVWAYEQYF
>TRBJ2-7|TRBV6-2/TRBV6-3|few|TRBD2
TGTGCCAGCACCCCCAACTGGACTAGCGGGAGGTCAGTCGACGAGCAGTACTTC
CASTPNWTSGRSVDEQYF
>TRBJ2-3|TRBV9|few|-
TGTGCCAGCAGCGTGGTAGAGACTAGCACAGATACGCAGTATTTT
CASSVVETSTDTQYF
>TRBJ2-2|TRBV4-1|few|-
TGCGCCAGCAGCCATCCCGCCGGGGAGCTGTTTTTT
CASSHPAGELFF
>TRBJ2-7|TRBV30|once|-
TGTGCCGGGAGGGGGTACCCGGGACCCTACGAGCAGTACTTC
CAGRGYPGPYEQYF
>TRBJ2-7|TRBV3-1|many|-
TGTGCCAGCAGCCGGACTTCGGGCTACGAGCAGTACTTC
CASSRTSGYEQYF
>TRBJ2-1|TRBV19|-|-
TGTGCCAGTAGTATTAGCCACTACCCCTACAATGAGCAGTTCTTC
CASSISHYPYNEQFF
>TRBJ2-2|TRBV4-2|few|TRBD2
TGTGCCAGCAGGCAGCGGGAATCGAACACCGGGGAGCTGTTTTTT
CASRQRESNTGELFF
>TRBJ1-1|TRBV7-9|-|TRBD1
TGTGCCAGCAGCCAACAGGGGAGTGGGACTGAAGCTTTCTTT
CASSQQGSGTEAFF
>TRBJ2-2|TRBV6-5|few|-
TGTGCCAGCAGTTATGTGGGGGGAACGAACACCGGGGAGCTGTTTTTT
CASSYVGGTNTGELFF
>TRBJ2-7|TRBV12-3/TRBV12-4|few|-
TGTGCCAGCAGATTTAGCGGCAGCAGCTCCTACGAGCAGTACTTC
CASRFSGSSSYEQYF
>TRBJ2-1|TRBV27|-|-
TGTGCCAGCAGTTTAAGGGCAGGGGGAGGCAATGAGCAGTTCTTC
CASSLRAGGGNEQFF
>TRBJ1-1|TRBV27|-|-
TGTGCCAGCAGTCTCACAGGGTGGAAGACTGAAGCTTTCTTT
CASSLTGWKTEAFF
>TRBJ1-2|TRBV11-2|few|-
TGTGCCAGCAGCTTACCCATGGGGATGGTCTATGGCTACACCTTC
CASSLPMGMVYGYTF
>TRBJ2-1|TRBV11-3|few|-
TGTGCCAGCAGCTTTACTGGTAGCTCCTACAATGAGCAGTTCTTC
CASSFTGSSYNEQFF
>TRBJ2-2|TRBV6-6|few|-
TGTGCCAGCACTCTGCTCGACGGGGAGCTGTTTTTT
CASTLLDGELFF
>TRBJ2-1|TRBV6-6|few|-
TGTGCCAGCAGCTTACTTGACGGAGACAATGAGCAGTTCTTC
CASSLLDGDNEQFF
>TRBJ2-3|TRBV7-3|many|TRBD2
TGTGCCAGCAGCCCCGGGGGACTAGCGGGGCACACAGATACGCAGTATTTT
CASSPGGLAGHTDTQYF
>TRBJ2-7|TRBV11-2|-|-
TGTGCCAGCGCCCGGACTTCCTACGAGCAGTACTTC
CASARTSYEQYF
>TRBJ2-7|TRBV30|-|-
TGTGCCTGGGGGACTTACTCCTACGAGCAGTACTTC
CAWGTYSYEQYF
>TRBJ2-7|TRBV5-1|few|-
TGCGCCAGCAGCTTTGGGACTGGTTACGAGCAGTACTTC
CASSFGTGYEQYF
>TRBJ2-3|TRBV10-1|few|TRBD2
TGCGCCAGCAGTCTCTTAGCGGGGGCAGATACGCAGTATTTT
CASSLLAGADTQYF
>TRBJ1-1|TRBV29-1|few|-
TGCAGCGTTGGAGAGGGAAGTGGAGCTTTCTTT
CSVGEGSGAFF
>TRBJ2-3|TRBV6-6|many|TRBD1
TGTGCCAGCAGTTACGGGACAGGGGACCTGTACGCTACGCAGTATTTT
CASSYGTGDLYATQYF
>TRBJ2-7|TRBV11-2|-|-
TGTGCCAGCAGCTTAGATCGGAGGCTAGCGAGCTACGAGCAGTACTTC
CASSLDRRLASYEQYF
>TRBJ1-4|TRBV7-3|once|TRBD1
TGTGCCAGCAGCATCTCAGGGGGGCCTAATGAAAAACTGTTTTTT
CASSISGGPNEKLFF
>TRBJ1-1|TRBV12-3/TRBV12-4|few|-
TGTGCCAGCAGCTCTCTAGGGGGTGACACTGAAGCTTTCTTT
CASSSLGGDTEAFF
>TRBJ2-1|TRBV15|few|TRBD2
TGTGCCACCAGCAGTCACGGATCCGGGCTAGCGGACAATGAGCAGTTCTTC
CATSSHGSGLADNEQFF
>TRBJ1-6|TRBV5-1|medium-sized|-
TGCGCCAGCAGCTTGGCTTCACCCCTCCACTTT
CASSLASPLHF
>TRBJ2-5|TRBV2|-|-
TGTGCCAGCAGTGACCGACTAGTACGAGGGACCCAGTACTTC
CASSDRLVRGTQYF
>TRBJ2-5|TRBV6-2/TRBV6-3|-|-
TGTGCCAGCAGCAAGGATTTGCGGGTCCAAGAGACCCAGTACTTC
CASSKDLRVQETQYF
>TRBJ2-3|TRBV7-3|-|-
TGTGCCAGCAGCTTAGACCCCAGGGGGGTAAGCACAGATACGCAGTATTTT
CASSLDPRGVSTDTQYF
>TRBJ1-6|TRBV28|many|-
TGTGCCAGCAGTTCAGTGGATTATCTGAGCTCCTATAATTCACCCCTCCACTTT
CASSSVDYLSSYNSPLHF
>TRBJ1-1|TRBV9|few|TRBD1
TGTGCCAGCAGCGTACTGGACAGGGTTACTGAAGCTTTCTTT
CASSVLDRVTEAFF
>TRBJ1-2|TRBV7-9|few|-
TGTGCCAGCAGCTCGGGTTATAGACAGAACTATGGCTACACCTTC
CASSSGYRQNYGYTF
>TRBJ1-2|TRBV6-2/TRBV6-3|few|-
TGTGCCAGCAGGAGGGACATGAATTATGGCTACACCTTC
CASRRDMNYGYTF
>TRBJ1-2|TRBV7-9|many|TRBD1
TGTGCCAGCGCGGGGGACAGGGCCCAGGGTGGCTACACCTTC
CASAGDRAQGGYTF
>TRBJ1-3|TRBV28|-|TRBD1
TGTGCCAGCGGGCGGACAGGGGGAAACACCATATATTTT
CASGRTGGNTIYF
>TRBJ2-2|TRBV21-1|-|-
TGTGCCAGCAGCGCTTCCGGGACTAGCGGGGGGCCTCCAGGGGAGCTGTTTTTT
CASSASGTSGGPPGELFF
>TRBJ2-1|TRBV2|many|-
TGTGCCAGCAGTACATACAATGAGCAGTTCTTC
CASSTYNEQFF
>TRBJ2-7|TRBV18|-|-
TGTGCCAGCTCACCGAGGGGGGTCCACGAGCAGTACTTC
CASSPRGVHEQYF
>TRBJ2-1|TRBV27|medium-sized|TRBD2
TGTGCCAGCAGTCACTTAGCGGGACCTCATGAGCAGTTCTTC
CASSHLAGPHEQFF
>TRBJ2-2|TRBV29-1|many|TRBD2
TGCAGCGTCGACCTTAGGACTAGCGGGAGCGGGGAGCTGTTTTTT
CSVDLRTSGSGELFF